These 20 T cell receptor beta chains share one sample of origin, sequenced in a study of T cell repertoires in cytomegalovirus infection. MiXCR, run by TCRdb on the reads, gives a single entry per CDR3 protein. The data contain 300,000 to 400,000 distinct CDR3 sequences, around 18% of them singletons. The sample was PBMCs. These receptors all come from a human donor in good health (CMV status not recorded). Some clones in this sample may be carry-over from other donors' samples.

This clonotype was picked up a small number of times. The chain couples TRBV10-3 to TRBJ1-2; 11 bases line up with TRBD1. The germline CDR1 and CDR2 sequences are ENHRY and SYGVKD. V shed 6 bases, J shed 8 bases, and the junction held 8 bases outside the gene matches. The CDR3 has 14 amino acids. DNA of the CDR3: TGTGCCATCAGGACCGGGACAGGGGGATACGGCTACACCTTC. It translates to CAIRTGTGGYGYTF.

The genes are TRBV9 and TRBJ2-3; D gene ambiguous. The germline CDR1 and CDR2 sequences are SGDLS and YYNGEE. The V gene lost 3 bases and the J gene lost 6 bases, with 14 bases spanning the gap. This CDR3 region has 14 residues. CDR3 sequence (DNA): TGTGCCAGCAGCGCCCTCGTCGGGTCGGATACGCAGTATTTT. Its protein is CASSALVGSDTQYF.

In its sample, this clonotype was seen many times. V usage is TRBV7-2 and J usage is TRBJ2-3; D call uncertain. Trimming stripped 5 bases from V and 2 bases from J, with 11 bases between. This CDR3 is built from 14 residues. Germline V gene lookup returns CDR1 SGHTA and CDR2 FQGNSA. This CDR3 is CASSLMHYTDTQYF. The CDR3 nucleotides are TGTGCCAGCAGCCTAATGCACTACACAGATACGCAGTATTTT.

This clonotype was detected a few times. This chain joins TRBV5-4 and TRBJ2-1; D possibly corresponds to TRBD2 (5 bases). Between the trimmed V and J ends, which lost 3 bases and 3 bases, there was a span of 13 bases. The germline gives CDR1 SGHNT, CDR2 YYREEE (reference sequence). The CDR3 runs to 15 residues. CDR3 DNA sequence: TGTGCCAGCAGCTCCCCCGCCGGGGACTACAATGAGCAGTTCTTC. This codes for CASSSPAGDYNEQFF.

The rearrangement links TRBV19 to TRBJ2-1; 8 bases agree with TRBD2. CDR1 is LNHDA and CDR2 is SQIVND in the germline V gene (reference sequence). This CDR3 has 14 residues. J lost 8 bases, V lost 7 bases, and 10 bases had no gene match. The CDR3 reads CASTLQRGSDEQFF. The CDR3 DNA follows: TGTGCCAGTACCCTTCAGCGGGGGTCAGATGAGCAGTTCTTC.

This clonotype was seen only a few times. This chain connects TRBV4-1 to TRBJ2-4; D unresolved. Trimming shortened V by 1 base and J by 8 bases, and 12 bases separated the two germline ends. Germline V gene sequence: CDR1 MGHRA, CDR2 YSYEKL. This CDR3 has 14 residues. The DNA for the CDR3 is TGCGCCAGCAGCCAAGCTGTAGTCGGGTACATTCAGTACTTC. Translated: CASSQAVVGYIQYF.

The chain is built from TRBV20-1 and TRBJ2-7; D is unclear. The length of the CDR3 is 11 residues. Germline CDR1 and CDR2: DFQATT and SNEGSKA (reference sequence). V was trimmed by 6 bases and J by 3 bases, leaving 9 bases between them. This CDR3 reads CSAGLLYEQYF. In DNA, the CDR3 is TGCAGTGCCGGTCTACTCTACGAGCAGTACTTC.

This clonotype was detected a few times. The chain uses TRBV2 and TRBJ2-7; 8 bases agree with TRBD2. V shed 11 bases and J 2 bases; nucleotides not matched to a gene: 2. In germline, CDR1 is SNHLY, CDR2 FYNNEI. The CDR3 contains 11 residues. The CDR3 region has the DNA TGTGCCTCAGCGGGAGCCTACGAGCAGTACTTC. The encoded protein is CASAGAYEQYF.

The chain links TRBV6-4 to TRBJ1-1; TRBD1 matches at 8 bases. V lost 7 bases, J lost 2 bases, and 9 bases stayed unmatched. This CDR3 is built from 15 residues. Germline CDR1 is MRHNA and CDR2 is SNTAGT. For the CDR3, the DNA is TGTGCCAGCACGATTCAGGGGGCGGATAACACTGAAGCTTTCTTT. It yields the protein CASTIQGADNTEAFF.

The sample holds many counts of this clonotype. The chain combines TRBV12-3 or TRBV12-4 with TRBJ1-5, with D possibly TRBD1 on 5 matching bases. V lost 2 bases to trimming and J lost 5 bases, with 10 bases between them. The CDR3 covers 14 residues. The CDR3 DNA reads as TGTGCCAGCAGTTTATGGGGCGGCGATCAGCCCCAGCATTTT. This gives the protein CASSLWGGDQPQHF.

The CDR3 sequence: CASSPSDDRNTIYF. CDR3 in DNA: TGTGCCAGTAGTCCCTCGGACGACCGGAACACCATATATTTT. The gene calls are TRBV19 and TRBJ1-3; no clear D gene. Germline V gives CDR1 LNHDA, CDR2 SQIVND (reference sequence). Trimming removed 5 bases from V and 7 bases from J, with 15 bases in between. The CDR3 length is 14 residues.

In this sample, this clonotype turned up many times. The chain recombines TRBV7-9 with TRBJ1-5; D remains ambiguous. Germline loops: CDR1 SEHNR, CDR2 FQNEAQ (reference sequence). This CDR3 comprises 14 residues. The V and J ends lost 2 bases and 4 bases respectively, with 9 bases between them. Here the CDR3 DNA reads TGTGCCAGCAGCTTAAGTGGAGGGAATCAGCCCCAGCATTTT. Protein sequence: CASSLSGGNQPQHF.

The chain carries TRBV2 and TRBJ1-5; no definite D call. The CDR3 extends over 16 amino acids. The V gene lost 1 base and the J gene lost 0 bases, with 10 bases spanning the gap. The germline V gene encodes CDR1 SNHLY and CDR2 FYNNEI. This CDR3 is CASSEGTPNSNQPQHF. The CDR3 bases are TGTGCCAGCAGTGAAGGAACCCCTAATAGCAATCAGCCCCAGCATTTT.

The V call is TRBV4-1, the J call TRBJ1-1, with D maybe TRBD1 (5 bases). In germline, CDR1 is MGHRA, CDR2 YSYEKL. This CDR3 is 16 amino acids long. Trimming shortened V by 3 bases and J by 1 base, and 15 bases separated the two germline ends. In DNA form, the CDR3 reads TGCGCCAGCAGCCATGAATCAGGGAGAACGAACACTGAAGCTTTCTTT. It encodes CASSHESGRTNTEAFF.

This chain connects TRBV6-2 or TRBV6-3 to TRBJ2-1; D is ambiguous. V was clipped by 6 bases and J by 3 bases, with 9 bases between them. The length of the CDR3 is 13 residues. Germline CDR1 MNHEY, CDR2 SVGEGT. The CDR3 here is CASRGFRYNEQFF. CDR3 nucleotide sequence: TGTGCCAGCAGGGGCTTCCGCTACAATGAGCAGTTCTTC.

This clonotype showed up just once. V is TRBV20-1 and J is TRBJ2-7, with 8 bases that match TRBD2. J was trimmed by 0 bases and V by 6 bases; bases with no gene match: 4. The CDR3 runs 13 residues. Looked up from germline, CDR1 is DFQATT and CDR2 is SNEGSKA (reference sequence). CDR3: CSASSGISYEQYF. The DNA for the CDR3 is TGCAGTGCAAGTAGCGGGATCTCCTACGAGCAGTACTTC.

CDR3 region: CASTRTASTDTQYF. As DNA, the CDR3 is TGCGCCAGCACGAGGACAGCTAGCACAGATACGCAGTATTTT. The rearrangement links TRBV5-1 to TRBJ2-3, with D possibly matching TRBD1 (6 bases). V lost 6 bases and J 0 bases, leaving 11 bases between the germline ends. The V gene's germline CDR1 is SGHRS and CDR2 YFSETQ. There are 14 residues in the CDR3.

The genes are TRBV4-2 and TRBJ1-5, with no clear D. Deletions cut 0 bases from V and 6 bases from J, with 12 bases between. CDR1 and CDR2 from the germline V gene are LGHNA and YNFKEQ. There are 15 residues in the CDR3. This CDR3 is CASSQDQLGPQPQHF. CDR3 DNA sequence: TGTGCCAGCAGCCAAGATCAATTGGGTCCTCAGCCCCAGCATTTT.

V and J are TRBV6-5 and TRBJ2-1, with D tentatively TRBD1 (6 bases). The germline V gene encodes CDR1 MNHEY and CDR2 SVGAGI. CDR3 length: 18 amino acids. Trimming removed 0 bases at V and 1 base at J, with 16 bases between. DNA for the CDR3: TGTGCCAGCAGTTACTCGAGGACAGCCATACTTTCCTACAATGAGCAGTTCTTC. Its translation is CASSYSRTAILSYNEQFF.

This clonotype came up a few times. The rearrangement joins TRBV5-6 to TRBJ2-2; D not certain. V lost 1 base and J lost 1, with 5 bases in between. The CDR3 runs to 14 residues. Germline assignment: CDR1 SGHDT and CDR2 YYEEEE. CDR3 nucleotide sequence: TGTGCCAGCAGCTTGTTCCGGAACACCGGGGAGCTGTTTTTT. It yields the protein CASSLFRNTGELFF.